This T cell receptor beta chain comes out of a study of blood T cell repertoires in COVID-19. Study information: The analysed material was cDNA or gDNA that came from T cells, B-cell-depleted T cells, or PBMCs.

V lost 1 base, J lost 2 bases, and 6 bases stayed unmatched. Germline-derived CDR1 and CDR2 are SGHNT and YYREEE (reference sequence). CDR3 length: 16 amino acids. Original analysis: Nucleated cell counts were estimated from reference gene primer amplification. Only in-frame clones appear in the TCRdb table, and some are missing; sequencing was by immunoSEQ multiplex PCR. V and J calls and clone size are copied from that table; D and trimming were computed from the DNA. The sample holds around 420,000 clones, approximately 86% seen once. Those who participated ranged in age from roughly 18 to 90 years and resided in 20 to 25 US areas. Participant reports of clinical history set cohort assignment.

The chain joins TRBV5-4 to TRBJ2-5; 9 nucleotides line up with TRBD2. The sample consisted of PBMCs or T cells enriched from blood (not recorded which). This receptor was identified in a woman aged 40 to 50 with acute COVID-19. CDR3 residues: CASSLTAGGTQETQYF. CDR3 DNA sequence: TGTGCCAGCAGCTTGACGGCGGGGGGGACTCAAGAGACCCAGTACTTC.